One sample yielded the 6 T cell receptor beta chains listed below, sequenced in a study of T cells in women clearing cervical HPV infection. The assay was immunoSEQ multiplex PCR, and TCRdb's table has in-frame clones only and misses some. Its table lists under 45,000 clones. Sequencing was carried out using blood buffy coat. Source of these receptors: a woman aged 18 to 69 with a cervical HPV16 infection that either progressed to CIN3+ or cleared (not recorded which).

Turning to this clone: The read terminates 3 residues before the CDR3 end, so the remaining end is supplied by the germline J gene. The V and J genes are TRBV5-6 and TRBJ2-7, with TRBD1 identical over 8 bases. V lost 2 bases to trimming and J lost 3 bases; unmatched junction nucleotides: 7. CDR3 length: 15 amino acids. Per the germline V gene, CDR1 is SGHDT and CDR2 is YYEEEE. The covered CDR3 bases are TGTGCCAGCAGCTTCCGCGACAGGGGAGGCTACGAG. Amino acids: CASSFRDRGGYE. The full CDR3 protein reads CASSFRDRGGYEQYF.

About this clone itself: With the read ending 3 residues before the CDR3 end, the germline J gene is used to fill in that end. The chain couples TRBV30 to TRBJ2-1, with D perhaps TRBD2 (5 bases). The CDR3 loop spans 12 amino acids. The germline V and J ends were trimmed by 0 bases and 8 bases, with 8 bases remaining between them. Germline CDR1 is GTSNPN and CDR2 is SVGIG (reference sequence). The CDR3 region is CAWSVVRDEQFF. The part of the CDR3 DNA that was read is TGTGCCTGGAGTGTTGTGAGGGATGAG.

On this clone itself: The CDR3 is cut off 3 residues early in the read; its end comes from the germline J gene. This rearrangement joins TRBV19 to TRBJ1-2; 9 bases fit TRBD1. This CDR3 has 15 amino acids. CDR1 is LNHDA and CDR2 is SQIVND in the germline V gene (reference sequence). The CDR3 region is CASNPTTGGTYDYTF. The covered CDR3 bases are TGTGCCAGTAATCCTACGACAGGGGGGACCTACGAC.

CDR3 in amino acids: CAWSRQSNQPQYF. The sequenced part of the CDR3 DNA is TGTGCCTGGAGCAGGCAGAGCAATCAGCCG. The rearrangement joins TRBV30 to TRBJ2-3, with unresolved D. The read terminates 3 residues ahead of where the CDR3 ends, so the germline J gene completes it. CDR1 and CDR2 from the germline V gene are GTSNPN and SVGIG (reference sequence). The CDR3 sequence is 13 residues long.

In the case of this clone: The sequence runs out 3 residues before the end of the CDR3; the remainder is reconstructed from the germline J gene. The V and J genes are TRBV5-1 and TRBJ1-1; TRBD1 might be the D (5 bases). The CDR3 totals 14 residues. Germline lookup yields CDR1 SGHRS and CDR2 YFSETQ. Trimming pared 0 bases from V and 6 bases from J, leaving 12 bases between. CDR3 loop: CASSLALGRAEAFF. CDR3 DNA (partial): TGCGCCAGCAGCTTGGCCCTGGGCAGGGCTGAA.

As concerns this clone: The read ends 3 residues early relative to the CDR3; the germline J gene fills the gap. The chain employs TRBV28 and TRBJ2-7; D unresolved. CDR3 size: 11 residues. V was clipped by 4 bases and J by 6 bases, with 7 bases between them. Germline CDR1 MDHEN, CDR2 SYDVKM. The CDR3 region is CASSSLREQYF. CDR3 DNA (partial): TGTGCCAGCAGTTCACTACGCGAG. Looking up the rest from reference TRBV28 and TRBJ2-7 gives the full variable domain: DVKVTQSSRYLVKRTGEKVFLECVQDMDHENMFWYRQDPGLGLRLIYFSYDVKMKEKGDIPEGYSVSREKKERFSLILESASTNQTSMYLCASSSLREQYFGPGTRLTVT.